This entry lists 14 T cell receptor beta chains sequenced from one sample in a study of blood T cells in healthy people across ages. Next came a second PCR, run for roughly 6 to 11 cycles, which used a sample-barcoded 5' primer along with a J-beta primer mix. Via MiXCR, TCRdb re-called the 5' RACE reads, giving one row per CDR3 protein. The sample includes about 970,000 distinct CDR3 sequences, just over 50% of them seen just once. Sequenced input: blood. The receptors stem from a woman in her sixties in good health.

V usage is TRBV6-6 and J usage is TRBJ1-5; the D is unclear. The ends were cut back, 6 bases at V and 2 bases at J, with 8 bases in the middle. CDR1 and CDR2 (germline): MNHNY, SVGAGI (reference sequence). The CDR3 loop spans 13 amino acids. CDR3 loop: CASRNRGNQPQHF. CDR3 coding DNA: TGTGCCAGCAGGAACAGAGGCAATCAGCCCCAGCATTTT.

V and J are TRBV10-3 and TRBJ2-3, with D perhaps matching TRBD1 (6 bases). CDR3 length equals 14 residues. Trimming pared 2 bases from V and 5 bases from J, leaving 11 bases between. CDR1 is ENHRY, CDR2 SYGVKD, per germline. In DNA, the CDR3 is TGTGCCATCAGTGAGGGCAGGGGCGGAGATACGCAGTATTTT. It translates to CAISEGRGGDTQYF.

This clonotype was counted a few times. The gene calls are TRBV28 and TRBJ2-3; D is unclear. This CDR3 spans 13 amino acids. V was shortened by 7 bases and J by 1 base, with 9 bases between the two germline ends. The V gene's germline CDR1 is MDHEN and CDR2 SYDVKM. This chain's CDR3 is CASTPVRTDTQYF. Here the CDR3 DNA reads TGTGCCAGCACCCCTGTCCGCACAGATACGCAGTATTTT. Full variable domain (outside the CDR3, taken from reference TRBV28 and TRBJ2-3): DVKVTQSSRYLVKRTGEKVFLECVQDMDHENMFWYRQDPGLGLRLIYFSYDVKMKEKGDIPEGYSVSREKKERFSLILESASTNQTSMYLCASTPVRTDTQYFGPGTRLTVL.

This clonotype was detected once. J is TRBJ2-3 and V is TRBV21-1; the table's D call, TRBD2, has no DNA check behind it. TRBV21-1 constitutes a pseudogene. The CDR3 runs 17 residues. CDR3 coding DNA: TGTGCCAGCAGCAAAGTTCCGCTGGGAGAGCTCTGGGTTACGCAGTATTTT. Protein: CASSKVPLGELWVTQYF.

This clonotype has more than one count but fewer than ten. CDR3 bases: TGCAGTGCGACGTTATGGGCCTACAATGAGCAGTTCTTC. Translating it yields CSATLWAYNEQFF. The chain uses TRBV20-1 and TRBJ2-1; no definite D call. Germline V gene lookup returns CDR1 DFQATT and CDR2 SNEGSKA (reference sequence). The CDR3 has 13 residues. The V end was cut by 6 bases, the J end by 2 bases, with 11 bases between.

The chain combines TRBV29-1 with TRBJ2-2; D may be TRBD1 (5 bases). Germline V gives CDR1 SQVTM, CDR2 ANQGSEA. The CDR3 spans 13 residues. V was cut by 7 bases and J by 4 bases, with 13 bases left in between. The CDR3 nucleotides are TGCAGCGCACAGACAGCATCCACCGGGGAGCTGTTTTTT. It is translated as CSAQTASTGELFF.

This chain uses TRBV7-9 with TRBJ2-5, with 8 bases aligning to TRBD2. Germline-derived CDR1 and CDR2 are SEHNR and FQNEAQ (reference sequence). The CDR3 length is 16 residues. Germline trimming cut 1 base from V and 3 bases from J; bases unmatched to any gene: 7. This CDR3 is CASSLGSGTSKETQYF. Here the CDR3 DNA reads TGTGCCAGCAGCTTAGGTAGCGGGACGTCTAAAGAGACCCAGTACTTC.

This clonotype came up a few times. This clone may be a read error of a much larger clone one base away. The V and J genes are TRBV27 and TRBJ2-5, with D perhaps matching TRBD2 (5 bases). CDR3 length: 14 residues. V lost 4 bases to trimming and J lost 7 bases, with 16 bases between them. Germline assignment: CDR1 MNHEY and CDR2 SMNVEV (reference sequence). The CDR3 spells CASSSLHQGGTQYF. The CDR3 DNA is TGTGCCAGCAGTTCCCTCCACCAAGGAGGGACCCAGTACTTC.

In this sample, this clonotype turned up once. The chain employs TRBV4-1 and TRBJ1-2, with 7 bases identical to TRBD1. Germline lookup yields CDR1 MGHRA and CDR2 YSYEKL. V dropped 0 bases and J dropped 4; count of bases not matched to a gene: 5. This CDR3 region has 15 residues. The CDR3 region has the DNA TGCGCCAGCAGCCAAGAGACAGGGAGTCTCTATGGCTACACCTTC. Residues: CASSQETGSLYGYTF.

This clonotype was found once. J is TRBJ2-3 and V is TRBV3-1; 14 bases align to TRBD2. Germline loops: CDR1 LGHDT, CDR2 YNNKEL (reference sequence). This CDR3 has 15 amino acids. The trim removed 4 bases at V and 8 bases at J, leaving 5 bases unmatched. This CDR3 is CASSRGTSGSITQYF. In nucleotides, the CDR3 is TGTGCCAGCAGCCGCGGGACTAGCGGGAGTATTACGCAGTATTTT.

The J gene is TRBJ2-7, the V gene TRBV7-6, with TRBD1 identical over 8 bases. The CDR3 has 13 amino acids. V was pared by 5 bases and J by 5 bases, with 5 bases of the junction left unmatched. Germline V gene lookup returns CDR1 SGHVS and CDR2 FNYEAQ. Written as DNA, the CDR3 is TGTGCCAGCAGCACACCGGACAGGGACGAGCAGTACTTC. This gives the protein CASSTPDRDEQYF.

This chain links TRBV4-3 with TRBJ2-7; 15 bases agree with TRBD2. This CDR3 spans 18 amino acids. Per germline, CDR1 LGHNA and CDR2 YSLEER. V shed 4 bases, J shed 2 bases, and the junction held 9 bases outside the gene matches. The CDR3 is CASSLPLGTSGRTYEQYF. As DNA, the CDR3 is TGCGCCAGCAGCCTTCCTCTAGGGACTAGCGGGAGGACCTACGAGCAGTACTTC.

This sequence joins TRBV3-1 and TRBJ1-6, with D maybe TRBD1 (6 bases). V lost 0 bases and J 10 bases, leaving 13 bases between the germline ends. The CDR3 contains 15 residues. Germline-derived CDR1 and CDR2 are LGHDT and YNNKEL (reference sequence). This CDR3 reads CASSQDSTGASPLHF. In nucleotides, the CDR3 is TGTGCCAGCAGCCAAGATTCGACAGGCGCCTCACCCCTCCACTTT.

CDR3 amino acids: CASSPEREEDTQYF. In nucleotides, the CDR3 is TGCGCCAGCAGCCCCGAGAGAGAGGAAGATACGCAGTATTTT. The gene calls are TRBV5-1 and TRBJ2-3, with D hard to call. Germline loops: CDR1 SGHRS, CDR2 YFSETQ. The CDR3 runs 14 residues. V was shortened by 4 bases and J by 5 bases, with 14 bases between the two germline ends. Looking up the rest from reference TRBV5-1 and TRBJ2-3 gives the full variable domain: KAGVTQTPRYLIKTRGQQVTLSCSPISGHRSVSWYQQTPGQGLQFLFEYFSETQRNKGNFPGRFSGRQFSNSRSEMNVSTLELGDSALYLCASSPEREEDTQYFGPGTRLTVL.